One sample yielded the 17 T cell receptor beta chains listed below, sequenced in a study of blood T cells in healthy people across ages. Then a second PCR, running about 6 to 11 cycles, was carried out with a sample-barcoded 5' primer and a J-beta primer mix. In TCRdb, the 5' RACE reads were re-called with MiXCR into one record per CDR3 protein. The profile shows over 600,000 distinct CDR3 sequences, less than 60% of them singletons. Specimen: blood. These receptors were taken from a man older than 75 in good health.

This clonotype has just a few counts. The CDR3 DNA sequence: TGCAGTGCTAGTAGAGCTAGCGCCTCCGCCGGGGAGCTGTTTTTT. Translation gives CSASRASASAGELFF. The chain combines TRBV20-1 with TRBJ2-2; D is possibly TRBD2 (6 bases). From germline, CDR1 is DFQATT and CDR2 SNEGSKA (reference sequence). The V end lost 3 bases, the J end lost 6 bases, and 17 bases lay between the germline ends. This CDR3 is built from 15 residues.

This clonotype was picked up a small number of times. The chain couples TRBV18 to TRBJ2-3; 9 nucleotides line up with TRBD1. The CDR3 runs to 15 residues. The junction had 6 bases not matched to a gene; V was cut back by 4 bases and J by 4 bases. In germline, CDR1 is KGHSH, CDR2 LQKENI. CDR3 sequence: CASSQAGQGSDTQYF. The CDR3 DNA sequence: TGTGCCAGCTCACAAGCCGGACAGGGGTCAGATACGCAGTATTTT.

This sequence joins TRBV6-2 or TRBV6-3 and TRBJ1-2; TRBD1 might be the D (6 bases). Germline V gene data show CDR1 as MNHEY and CDR2 as SVGEGT. CDR3 size: 12 residues. V gave up 5 bases and J gave up 7 bases, with 11 bases separating them. CDR3 amino acids: CASSPDRAGYTF. CDR3 in DNA: TGTGCCAGCAGTCCGGACAGAGCTGGCTACACCTTC.

This clonotype was counted between two and nine times. The gene calls are TRBV2 and TRBJ2-7; the match to TRBD2 covers 10 bases. The CDR3 extends over 14 amino acids. Looked up from germline, CDR1 is SNHLY and CDR2 is FYNNEI. The ends lost 8 bases at V and 2 bases at J; junction bases unmatched: 6. CDR3 nucleotides: TGTGCCAGCGGTGCTCTAGCGGGGGCCTACGAGCAGTACTTC. It is translated as CASGALAGAYEQYF.

The chain employs TRBV7-2 and TRBJ2-7; 7 nucleotides line up with TRBD1. CDR3 size: 14 residues. Germline V CDR1 and CDR2: SGHTA, FQGNSA. The junction had 12 bases not matched to a gene; V was cut back by 6 bases and J by 7 bases. As DNA, the CDR3 is TGTGCCAGCAGAATTAGACAGGGATCGCGTGAGCAGTACTTC. Amino acids: CASRIRQGSREQYF.

This clonotype was observed a few times. This rearrangement joins TRBV12-3 or TRBV12-4 to TRBJ2-3; 11 bases are a match to TRBD2. This CDR3 spans 15 amino acids. The junction had 5 bases not matched to a gene; V was cut back by 6 bases and J by 3 bases. The CDR3, as DNA: TGTGCCAGCAGCGGGGGACTAGCGGAAACAGATACGCAGTATTTT. Protein sequence: CASSGGLAETDTQYF.

As to this clonotype: The junction and the germline gene differ at one end; a read error may be behind it. V usage is TRBV27 and J usage is TRBJ2-7; D might be TRBD2 (5 bases). Looked up from germline, CDR1 is MNHEY and CDR2 is SMNVEV (reference sequence). The CDR3 spans 14 residues. The DNA for the CDR3 is TGTGCCAGCAGTTTAGAGCAGCGGCCCTACGAACAGTACTTC. It is translated as CASSLEQRPYEQYF.

The genes are TRBV5-4 and TRBJ2-1; 8 nucleotides align to TRBD1. CDR3 length equals 14 residues. Unmatched junction bases numbered 9, after V lost 4 bases and J lost 9 bases. Germline values: CDR1 SGHNT, CDR2 YYREEE (reference sequence). CDR3 in DNA: TGTGCCAGCAGCGGCGGACAGGGAACGGGTGAGCAGTTCTTC. Protein sequence: CASSGGQGTGEQFF. The full variable domain, with the rest looked up from reference TRBV5-4 and TRBJ2-1, is ETGVTQSPTHLIKTRGQQVTLRCSSQSGHNTVSWYQQALGQGPQFIFQYYREEENGRGNFPPRFSGLQFPNYSSELNVNALELDDSALYLCASSGGQGTGEQFFGPGTRLTVL.

This clonotype was observed a handful of times. The genes are TRBV7-6 and TRBJ2-3; D not certain. The CDR3 totals 14 residues. V was clipped by 4 bases and J by 1 base, with 9 bases between them. Germline V gives CDR1 SGHVS, CDR2 FNYEAQ. CDR3 loop: CASSSHIGTDTQYF. The DNA of the CDR3 is TGTGCCAGCAGCTCCCATATTGGCACAGATACGCAGTATTTT. The full variable domain, rest sourced from reference TRBV7-6 and TRBJ2-3, is GAGVSQSPRYKVTKRGQDVALRCDPISGHVSLYWYRQALGQGPEFLTYFNYEAQQDKSGLPNDRFSAERPEGSISTLTIQRTEQRDSAMYRCASSSHIGTDTQYFGPGTRLTVL.

Turning to this clonotype: A much larger clonotype is one base distant, so this may be a read error. This chain connects TRBV7-3 to TRBJ2-1; D call uncertain. The J call is doubtful: the DNA matches TRBJ2-7 better. Germline V gives CDR1 SGHTA, CDR2 FQGTGA. The CDR3 consists of 13 residues. This CDR3 is CASSPTPYNEQYF. As DNA, the CDR3 is TGTGCCAGCAGCCCAACGCCCTACAATGAGCAGTACTTC.

This clonotype was found once. The chain is built from TRBV27 and TRBJ2-7; D unresolved. Trimming stripped 1 base from V and 1 base from J, with 11 bases between. Germline values: CDR1 MNHEY, CDR2 SMNVEV (reference sequence). This CDR3 contains 15 residues. CDR3 residues: CASSLYLTGSYEQYF. The CDR3 DNA reads TGTGCCAGCAGTTTATATCTGACTGGATCCTACGAGCAGTACTTC.

The CDR3 nucleotides read TGTGCCAGCAGGCCTGCAGGGACCTACGAGCAGTACTTC. As protein: CASRPAGTYEQYF. The rearrangement links TRBV28 to TRBJ2-4; D possibly corresponds to TRBD1 (5 bases). Near its end, the DNA agrees better with TRBJ2-7, so the J call may be wrong. There are 13 residues in the CDR3. Germline V gene data show CDR1 as MDHEN and CDR2 as SYDVKM.

This clonotype was counted ten times or more. The V call is TRBV7-9, the J call TRBJ1-2; unclear D gene. This CDR3 comprises 15 residues. CDR1 SEHNR and CDR2 FQNEAQ come from the germline V gene (reference sequence). V was trimmed by 1 base and J by 3 bases, leaving 12 bases between them. The CDR3 DNA reads as TGTGCCAGCAGCTTAGGCACGGATGTGTACTATGGCTACACCTTC. It translates to CASSLGTDVYYGYTF.

The genes are TRBV2 and TRBJ1-2, with 10 positions matching TRBD1. The germline CDR1 and CDR2 sequences are SNHLY and FYNNEI. V shed 4 bases, J shed 8 bases, and the junction held 13 bases outside the gene matches. CDR3 length equals 16 residues. CDR3 protein: CASSVLRDRGISGYTF. The CDR3 DNA sequence: TGTGCCAGCAGTGTACTCCGGGACAGGGGTATAAGCGGCTACACCTTC.

This clonotype was counted between two and nine times. The chain uses TRBV12-3 or TRBV12-4 and TRBJ2-1; 9 positions match TRBD2. The CDR3 has 12 residues. V was pared by 6 bases and J by 14 bases, with 8 bases of the junction left unmatched. CDR3 in amino acids: CASRVSGSSEFF. CDR3 nucleotides: TGTGCCAGCAGAGTTAGCGGGAGTTCAGAGTTCTTC.

The chain carries TRBV4-3 and TRBJ1-2; 10 nucleotides agree with TRBD1. Germline CDR1 reads LGHNA; CDR2 reads YSLEER. The CDR3 has 17 residues. The ends lost 3 bases at V and 0 bases at J; junction bases unmatched: 7. CDR3: CASSQASGTGANYGYTF. CDR3 bases: TGCGCCAGCAGCCAGGCATCCGGGACAGGGGCTAACTATGGCTACACCTTC.

For this clonotype: It may be a read error: a sequence one base away is much more abundant. The CDR3 nucleotides read TGCAGTGCCACTAGCGCCCCCCAAGAGACCCAGTACTTC. It translates to CSATSAPQETQYF. The gene calls are TRBV20-1 and TRBJ2-5, with 7 bases fitting TRBD2. The V and J ends lost 6 bases and 1 base, in that order; junction bases with no gene match: 5. Germline V gives CDR1 DFQATT, CDR2 SNEGSKA (reference sequence). This CDR3 is built from 13 residues.